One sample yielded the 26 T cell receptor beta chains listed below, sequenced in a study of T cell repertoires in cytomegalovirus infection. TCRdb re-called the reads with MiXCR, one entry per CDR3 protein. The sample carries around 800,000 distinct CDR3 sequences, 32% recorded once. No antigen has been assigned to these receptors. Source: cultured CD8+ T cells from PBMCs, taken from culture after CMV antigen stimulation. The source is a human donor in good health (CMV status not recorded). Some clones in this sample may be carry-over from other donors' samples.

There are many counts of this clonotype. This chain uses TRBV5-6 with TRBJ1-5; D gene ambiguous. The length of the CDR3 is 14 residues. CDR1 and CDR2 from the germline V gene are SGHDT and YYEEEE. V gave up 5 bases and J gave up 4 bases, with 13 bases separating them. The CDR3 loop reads CASRPVLENQPQHF. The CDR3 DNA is TGTGCCAGCAGACCGGTCCTAGAGAATCAGCCCCAGCATTTT. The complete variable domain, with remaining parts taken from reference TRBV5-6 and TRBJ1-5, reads DAGVTQSPTHLIKTRGQQVTLRCSPKSGHDTVSWYQQALGQGPQFIFQYYEEEERQRGNFPDRFSGHQFPNYSSELNVNALLLGDSALYLCASRPVLENQPQHFGDGTRLSIL.

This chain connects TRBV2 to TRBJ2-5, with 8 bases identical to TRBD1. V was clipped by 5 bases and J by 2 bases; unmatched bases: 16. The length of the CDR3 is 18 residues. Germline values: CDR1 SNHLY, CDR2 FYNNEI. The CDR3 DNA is TGTGCCAGCAGTAGGGGACAGGTGGCGGGGTGGGAACAAGAGACCCAGTACTTC. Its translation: CASSRGQVAGWEQETQYF.

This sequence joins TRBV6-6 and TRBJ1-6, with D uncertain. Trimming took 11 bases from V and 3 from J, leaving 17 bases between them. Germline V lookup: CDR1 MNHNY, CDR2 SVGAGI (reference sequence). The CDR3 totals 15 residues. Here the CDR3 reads CAGQQGPFYNSPLHF. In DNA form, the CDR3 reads TGTGCCGGTCAACAAGGACCGTTCTATAATTCACCCCTCCACTTT.

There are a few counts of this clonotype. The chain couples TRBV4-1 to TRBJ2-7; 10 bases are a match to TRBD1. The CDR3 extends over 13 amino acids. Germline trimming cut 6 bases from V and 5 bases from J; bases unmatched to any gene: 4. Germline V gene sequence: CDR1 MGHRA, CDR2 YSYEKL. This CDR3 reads CASRLGQGDEQYF. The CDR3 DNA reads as TGCGCCAGCAGACTCGGACAGGGGGACGAGCAGTACTTC.

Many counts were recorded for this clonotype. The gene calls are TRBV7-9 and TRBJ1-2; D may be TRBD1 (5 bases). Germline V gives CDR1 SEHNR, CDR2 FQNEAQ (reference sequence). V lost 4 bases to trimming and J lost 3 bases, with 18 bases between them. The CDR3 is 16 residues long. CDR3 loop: CASSSPRRGLDYGYTF. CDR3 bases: TGTGCCAGCAGCTCCCCCAGGAGGGGCTTAGACTATGGCTACACCTTC.

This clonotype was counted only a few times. The CDR3 region is CASSQDSGGFYEQYF. CDR3 nucleotides: TGCGCCAGCAGCCAAGATAGCGGAGGATTCTACGAGCAGTACTTC. V is TRBV4-1 and J is TRBJ2-7; D might be TRBD2 (6 bases). The CDR3 extends over 15 amino acids. Deletions cut 0 bases from V and 3 bases from J, with 12 bases between. CDR1 and CDR2 (germline): MGHRA, YSYEKL.

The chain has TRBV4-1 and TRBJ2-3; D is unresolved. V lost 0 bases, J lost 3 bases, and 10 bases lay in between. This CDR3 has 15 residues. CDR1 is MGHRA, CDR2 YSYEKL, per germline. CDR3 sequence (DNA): TGCGCCAGCAGCCAAGAAGCCCACCGGACAGATACGCAGTATTTT. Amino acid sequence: CASSQEAHRTDTQYF.

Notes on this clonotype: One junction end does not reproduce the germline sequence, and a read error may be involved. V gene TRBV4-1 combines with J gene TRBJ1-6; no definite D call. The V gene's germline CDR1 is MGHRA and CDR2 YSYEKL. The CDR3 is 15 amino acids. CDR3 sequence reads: CASSQESLIGSPLHF. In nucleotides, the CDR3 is TGTGCCAGCAGCCAAGAGTCTTTGATCGGTTCACCCCTCCACTTT.

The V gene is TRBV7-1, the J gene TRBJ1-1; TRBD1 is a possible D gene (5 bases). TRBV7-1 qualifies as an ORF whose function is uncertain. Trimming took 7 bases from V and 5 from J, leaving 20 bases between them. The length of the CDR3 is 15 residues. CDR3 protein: CASTALRETGTEAFF. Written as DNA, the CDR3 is TGTGCCAGCACGGCCCTCAGGGAGACCGGGACTGAAGCTTTCTTT.

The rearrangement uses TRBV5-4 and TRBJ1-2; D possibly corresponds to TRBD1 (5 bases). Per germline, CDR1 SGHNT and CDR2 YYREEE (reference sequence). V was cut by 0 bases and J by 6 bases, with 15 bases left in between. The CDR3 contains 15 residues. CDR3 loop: CASSLAGRPGDGYTF. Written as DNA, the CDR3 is TGTGCCAGCAGCTTGGCGGGACGCCCGGGGGATGGCTACACCTTC.

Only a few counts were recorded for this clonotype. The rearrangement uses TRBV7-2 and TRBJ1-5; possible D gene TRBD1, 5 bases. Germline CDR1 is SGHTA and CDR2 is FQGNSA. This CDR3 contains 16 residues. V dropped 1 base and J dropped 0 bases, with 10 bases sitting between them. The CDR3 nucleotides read TGTGCCAGCAGCTTAGTCGGGGCATATAGCAATCAGCCCCAGCATTTT. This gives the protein CASSLVGAYSNQPQHF. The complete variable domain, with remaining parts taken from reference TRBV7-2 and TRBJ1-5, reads GAGVSQSPSNKVTEKGKDVELRCDPISGHTALYWYRQSLGQGLEFLIYFQGNSAPDKSGLPSDRFSAERTGGSVSTLTIQRTQQEDSAVYLCASSLVGAYSNQPQHFGDGTRLSIL.

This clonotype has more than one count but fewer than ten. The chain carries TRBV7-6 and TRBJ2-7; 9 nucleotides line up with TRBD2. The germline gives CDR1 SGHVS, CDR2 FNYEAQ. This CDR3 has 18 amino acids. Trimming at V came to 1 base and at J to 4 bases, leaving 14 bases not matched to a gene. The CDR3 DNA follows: TGTGCCAGCAGCTTAGTATTTGCTAGCGGGGTTCAAGGTTACGAGCAGTACTTC. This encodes CASSLVFASGVQGYEQYF.

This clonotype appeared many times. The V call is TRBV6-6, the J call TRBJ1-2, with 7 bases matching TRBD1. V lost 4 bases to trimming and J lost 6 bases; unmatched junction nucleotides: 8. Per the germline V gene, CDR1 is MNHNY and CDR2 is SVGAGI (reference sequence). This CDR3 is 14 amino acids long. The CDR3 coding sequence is TGTGCCAGCAGTTCCTACAACACAGGGGATGGCTACACCTTC. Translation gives CASSSYNTGDGYTF.

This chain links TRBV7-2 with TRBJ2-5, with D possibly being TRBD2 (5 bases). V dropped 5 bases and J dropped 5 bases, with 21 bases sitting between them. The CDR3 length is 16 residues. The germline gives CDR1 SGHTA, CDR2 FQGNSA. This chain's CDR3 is CASSARLAFEEETQYF. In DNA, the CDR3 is TGTGCCAGCAGCGCCAGGTTAGCGTTCGAGGAGGAGACCCAGTACTTC. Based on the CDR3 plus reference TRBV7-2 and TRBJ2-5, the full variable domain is GAGVSQSPSNKVTEKGKDVELRCDPISGHTALYWYRQSLGQGLEFLIYFQGNSAPDKSGLPSDRFSAERTGGSVSTLTIQRTQQEDSAVYLCASSARLAFEEETQYFGPGTRLLVL.

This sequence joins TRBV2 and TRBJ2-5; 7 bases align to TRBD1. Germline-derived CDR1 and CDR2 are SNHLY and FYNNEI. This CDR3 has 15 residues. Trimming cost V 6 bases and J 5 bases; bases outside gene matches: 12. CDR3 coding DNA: TGTGCCAGCAGCGGCGTGACAGGGCAAGATGAGACCCAGTACTTC. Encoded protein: CASSGVTGQDETQYF.

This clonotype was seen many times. In DNA form, the CDR3 reads TGTGCCAGCAGTTACTCCGGACTAGCGGATTCCTACAATGAGCAGTTCTTC. Its translation is CASSYSGLADSYNEQFF. The J gene is TRBJ2-1, the V gene TRBV6-5; 10 nucleotides agree with TRBD2. The J segment lost 1 base and the V segment lost 0 bases, leaving 3 bases of the junction unmatched. In germline, CDR1 is MNHEY, CDR2 SVGAGI. The length of the CDR3 is 17 residues.

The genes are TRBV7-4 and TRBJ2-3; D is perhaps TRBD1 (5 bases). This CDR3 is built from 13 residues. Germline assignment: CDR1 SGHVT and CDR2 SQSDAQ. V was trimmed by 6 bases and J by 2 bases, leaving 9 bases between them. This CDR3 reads CASRPGYTDTQYF. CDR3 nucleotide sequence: TGTGCCAGCAGGCCAGGGTACACAGATACGCAGTATTTT. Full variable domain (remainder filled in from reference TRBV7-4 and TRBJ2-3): GAGVSQSPRYKVAKRGRDVALRCDSISGHVTLYWYRQTLGQGSEVLTYSQSDAQRDKSGRPSGRFSAERPERSVSTLKIQRTEQGDSAVYLCASRPGYTDTQYFGPGTRLTVL.

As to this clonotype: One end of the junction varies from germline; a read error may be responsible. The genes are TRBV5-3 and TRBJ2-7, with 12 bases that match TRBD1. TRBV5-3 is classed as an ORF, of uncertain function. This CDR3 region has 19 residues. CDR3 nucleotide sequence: TGTGCCAGCAGCTCGCCCGGGGAGGGACAGGGGGCAGAGCGGGACGAGCAGTACTTC. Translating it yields CASSSPGEGQGAERDEQYF.

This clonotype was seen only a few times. This CDR3 is CASSLNRGGQPQHF. The CDR3 DNA reads TGTGCCAGCAGCTTAAACAGGGGTGGGCAGCCCCAGCATTTT. This chain joins TRBV7-2 and TRBJ1-5, with 7 nucleotides matching TRBD1. Trimming took 2 bases from V and 7 from J; bases not matched to a gene: 5. Per germline, CDR1 SGHTA and CDR2 FQGNSA. The CDR3 length is 14 residues.

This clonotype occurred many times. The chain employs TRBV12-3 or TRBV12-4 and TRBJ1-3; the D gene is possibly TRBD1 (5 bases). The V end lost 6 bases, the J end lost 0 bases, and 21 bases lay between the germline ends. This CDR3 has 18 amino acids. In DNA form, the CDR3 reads TGTGCCAGCAGCAACCGGGGGGGTATGTCTCCCTCTGGAAACACCATATATTTT. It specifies CASSNRGGMSPSGNTIYF.

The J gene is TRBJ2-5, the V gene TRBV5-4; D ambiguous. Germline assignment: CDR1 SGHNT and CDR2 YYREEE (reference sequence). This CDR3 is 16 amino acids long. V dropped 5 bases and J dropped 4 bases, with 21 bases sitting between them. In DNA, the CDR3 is TGTGCCAGCAGTCCGGGCGGTATCTCGCCTCGAGAGACCCAGTACTTC. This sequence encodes CASSPGGISPRETQYF.

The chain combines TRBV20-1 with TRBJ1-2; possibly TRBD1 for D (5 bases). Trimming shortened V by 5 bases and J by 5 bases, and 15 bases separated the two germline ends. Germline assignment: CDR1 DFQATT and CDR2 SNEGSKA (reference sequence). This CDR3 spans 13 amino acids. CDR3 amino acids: CSALQDLLYGYTF. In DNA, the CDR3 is TGCAGTGCTTTACAGGACCTTCTATATGGCTACACCTTC.

The CDR3, as DNA: TGTGCCAGCAGCCCACGAGGGGGGCTTAACTATGGCTACACCTTC. It yields the protein CASSPRGGLNYGYTF. The chain recombines TRBV5-5 with TRBJ1-2; weak D call: TRBD1 (6 bases). Per germline, CDR1 SGHKS and CDR2 YYEKEE (reference sequence). Trimming took 4 bases from V and 1 from J, leaving 14 bases between them. This CDR3 has 15 residues.

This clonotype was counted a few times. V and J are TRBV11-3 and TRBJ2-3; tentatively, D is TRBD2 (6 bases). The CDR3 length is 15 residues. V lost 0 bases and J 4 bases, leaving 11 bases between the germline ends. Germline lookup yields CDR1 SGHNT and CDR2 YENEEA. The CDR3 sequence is CASSLDGGSADTQYF. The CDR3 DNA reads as TGTGCCAGCAGCTTAGATGGAGGGTCCGCAGATACGCAGTATTTT.

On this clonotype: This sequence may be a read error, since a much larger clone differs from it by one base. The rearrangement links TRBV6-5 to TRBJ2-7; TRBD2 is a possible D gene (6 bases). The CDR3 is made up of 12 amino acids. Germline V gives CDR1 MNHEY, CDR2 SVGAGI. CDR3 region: CTSSAGGYEQYF. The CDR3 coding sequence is TGTACCAGCAGTGCCGGGGGCTACGAGCAGTACTTC.

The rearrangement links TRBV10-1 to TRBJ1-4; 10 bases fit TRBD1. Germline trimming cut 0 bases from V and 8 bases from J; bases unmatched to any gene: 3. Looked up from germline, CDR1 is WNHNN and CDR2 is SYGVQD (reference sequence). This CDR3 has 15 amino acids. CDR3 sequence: CASSESGDRGEKLFF. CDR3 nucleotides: TGCGCCAGCAGTGAGTCGGGGGACAGGGGAGAAAAACTGTTTTTT.